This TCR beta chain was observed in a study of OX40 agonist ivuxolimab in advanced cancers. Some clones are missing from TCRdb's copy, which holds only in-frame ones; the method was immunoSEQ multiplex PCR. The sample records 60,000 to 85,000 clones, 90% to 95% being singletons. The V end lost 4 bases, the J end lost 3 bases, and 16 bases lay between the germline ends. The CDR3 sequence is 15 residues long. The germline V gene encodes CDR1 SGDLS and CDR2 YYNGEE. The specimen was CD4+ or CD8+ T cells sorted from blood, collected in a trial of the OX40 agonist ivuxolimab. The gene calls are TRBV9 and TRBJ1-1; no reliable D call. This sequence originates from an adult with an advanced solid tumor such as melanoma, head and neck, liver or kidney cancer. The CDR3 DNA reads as TGTGCCAGCAGCCCGAGGGAAGGGATTTACACTGAAGCTTTCTTT. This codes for CASSPREGIYTEAFF. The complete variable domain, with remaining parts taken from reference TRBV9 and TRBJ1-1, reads DSGVTQTPKHLITATGQRVTLRCSPRSGDLSVYWYQQSLDQGLQFLIQYYNGEERAKGNILERFSAQQFPDLHSELNLSSLELGDSALYFCASSPREGIYTEAFFGQGTRLTVV.